The 28 T cell receptor beta chains reported below all come from one sample, sequenced in a study of identical twins. In TCRdb, the 5' RACE reads were re-called with MiXCR into one record per CDR3 protein. The top ten clones hold around 1.5% of a sample with under 900,000 distinct CDR3 sequences, 9% to 15% of them seen once. This sample was shared with a second study, whose subject was yellow fever vaccine responses in identical twins.

Sequenced: PBMCs. These receptors originate from a woman between 18 and 30 years old in good health.

In this sample, this clonotype turned up many times. The junction shows a germline mismatch at one end, possibly a read error. CDR3 nucleotide sequence: TGTGCCAGCAGCCAAGTAGGAGGTGAAAAACTGTTTTTT. Protein product: CASSQVGGEKLFF. The chain is built from TRBV4-1 and TRBJ1-4; unclear D gene. Germline CDR1 is MGHRA and CDR2 is YSYEKL. The CDR3 is 13 amino acids.

This clonotype occurred a few times. The V and J genes are TRBV5-6 and TRBJ2-7, with TRBD2 identical over 16 bases. The V gene end was trimmed by 3 bases and the J gene end by 0 bases; junction bases not matched to a gene: 6. The CDR3 spans 18 residues. The V gene's germline CDR1 is SGHDT and CDR2 YYEEEE. The CDR3 nucleotides read TGTGCCAGCAGCTCGTCGGGACTAGCGGGAGGGCCCTCCTACGAGCAGTACTTC. It yields the protein CASSSSGLAGGPSYEQYF.

The rearrangement links TRBV7-2 to TRBJ2-6, with D uncertain. Deletions cut 5 bases from V and 0 bases from J, with 14 bases between. The CDR3 consists of 17 residues. Germline V gene lookup returns CDR1 SGHTA and CDR2 FQGNSA. In nucleotides, the CDR3 is TGTGCCAGCAGCCCTGCGGTCGTAAGCTCTGGGGCCAACGTCCTGACTTTC. Its protein product is CASSPAVVSSGANVLTF.

This clonotype was recorded a few times. The chain links TRBV12-3 or TRBV12-4 to TRBJ2-2, with 7 bases lining up with TRBD1. The CDR3 is 18 residues long. The V segment lost 6 bases and the J segment 5 bases; nucleotides outside the gene matches: 18. The CDR3 reads CASRAGTANPRGTGELFF. The CDR3 DNA follows: TGTGCCAGCAGGGCCGGGACAGCAAATCCCCGAGGGACCGGGGAGCTGTTTTTT.

The CDR3 protein is CSARTDLDTGELFF. CDR3 bases: TGCAGCGCTCGGACGGACCTCGACACCGGGGAGCTGTTTTTT. The chain uses TRBV29-1 and TRBJ2-2; D unresolved. In germline, CDR1 is SQVTM, CDR2 ANQGSEA. The CDR3 spans 14 residues. Trimming shortened V by 7 bases and J by 3 bases, and 15 bases separated the two germline ends.

This chain links TRBV20-1 with TRBJ2-2; D ambiguous. V gave up 5 bases and J gave up 8 bases, with 12 bases separating them. The CDR3 runs to 12 residues. Germline values: CDR1 DFQATT, CDR2 SNEGSKA (reference sequence). CDR3 DNA: TGCAGTGCTCTGGCTAGTGGAGGGGAGCTGTTTTTT. Translating gives CSALASGGELFF.

As to this clonotype: Germline and junction disagree at one end, which may indicate a read error. The V call is TRBV28, the J call TRBJ2-5, with D perhaps TRBD2 (7 bases). Germline lookup yields CDR1 MDHEN and CDR2 SYDVKM. The CDR3 is 16 amino acids. Here the CDR3 DNA reads TGTGCCACCAGTTCGCCCGGGGGGCCCATGTTAGAGACCCAGTACTTC. This codes for CATSSPGGPMLETQYF.

The V and J genes are TRBV2 and TRBJ2-4; a possible D gene is TRBD1 (5 bases). The ends were cut back, 5 bases at V and 0 bases at J, with 11 bases in the middle. This CDR3 comprises 15 residues. Germline V lookup: CDR1 SNHLY, CDR2 FYNNEI. CDR3 loop: CASSSPTVAKNIQYF. The CDR3 bases are TGTGCCAGCAGTTCACCGACAGTAGCCAAAAACATTCAGTACTTC.

This rearrangement joins TRBV3-1 to TRBJ1-6; TRBD1 matches 7 bases. The CDR3 has 17 residues. The germline V gene has CDR1 LGHDT and CDR2 YNNKEL (reference sequence). V gave up 1 base and J gave up 7 bases; unmatched junction bases: 10. The CDR3 coding sequence is TGTGCCAGCAGCCAAGCGGGTCTGACAGGGAAGAATTCACCCCTCCACTTT. This encodes CASSQAGLTGKNSPLHF.

This clonotype occurred a few times. The chain is built from TRBV25-1 and TRBJ2-1, with 9 nucleotides matching TRBD1. V was pared by 9 bases and J by 7 bases, with 13 bases of the junction left unmatched. Germline V gene data show CDR1 as MGHDK and CDR2 as SYGVNS. This CDR3 spans 15 amino acids. The CDR3 loop reads CASETPGQGSNEQFF. CDR3 nucleotide sequence: TGTGCCAGTGAAACTCCGGGACAGGGTTCGAATGAGCAGTTCTTC.

This clonotype turned up a few times. The chain couples TRBV28 to TRBJ2-2; D ambiguous. There are 15 residues in the CDR3. Germline lookup yields CDR1 MDHEN and CDR2 SYDVKM. V lost 5 bases, J lost 2 bases, and 12 bases lay in between. CDR3 loop: CASSPWTVNTGELFF. The CDR3 nucleotides are TGTGCCAGCAGTCCCTGGACGGTTAACACCGGGGAGCTGTTTTTT.

This clonotype was detected a few times. The gene calls are TRBV20-1 and TRBJ2-7; TRBD2 matches at 9 bases. Germline lookup yields CDR1 DFQATT and CDR2 SNEGSKA (reference sequence). The V segment lost 6 bases and the J segment 2 bases; nucleotides outside the gene matches: 8. CDR3 size: 14 residues. The CDR3 sequence is CSAPSGDSTYEQYV. CDR3 coding DNA: TGCAGTGCCCCTAGCGGGGACTCTACCTACGAGCAGTACGTC.

This clonotype was counted between two and nine times. The chain joins TRBV12-3 or TRBV12-4 to TRBJ1-5; no definite D call. V was pared by 6 bases and J by 4 bases, with 13 bases between. This CDR3 region has 14 residues. The CDR3 here is CASRLDGINQPQHF. CDR3 nucleotide sequence: TGTGCCAGCAGACTTGACGGGATAAATCAGCCCCAGCATTTT.

This clonotype showed up just a few times. The V and J genes are TRBV6-5 and TRBJ2-3, with D perhaps being TRBD1 or TRBD2 (5 bases each). The germline V gene encodes CDR1 MNHEY and CDR2 SVGAGI. This CDR3 is built from 14 residues. V lost 2 bases and J lost 4, with 10 bases in between. The CDR3 nucleotides read TGTGCCAGCAGTTACGGGGGTCTGTCAGATACGCAGTATTTT. Its translation: CASSYGGLSDTQYF.

There are a few counts of this clonotype. The chain uses TRBV7-2 and TRBJ2-2, with 8 bases identical to TRBD1. CDR1 and CDR2 (germline): SGHTA, FQGNSA. The CDR3 is 16 amino acids. The trim removed 4 bases at V and 1 base at J, leaving 5 bases unmatched. Here the CDR3 DNA reads TGTGCCAGCAGCTACACGACAGGGGTGAACACCGGGGAGCTGTTTTTT. Protein product: CASSYTTGVNTGELFF.

This clonotype was counted between two and nine times. The V gene is TRBV28, the J gene TRBJ2-5; TRBD1 matches 9 bases. The CDR3 is 15 residues long. V lost 3 bases, J lost 4 bases, and 6 bases stayed unmatched. Germline CDR1 is MDHEN and CDR2 is SYDVKM. The CDR3 nucleotides read TGTGCCAGCAGTTTCGTCGGGACAGGGAGAGAGACCCAGTACTTC. Translating gives CASSFVGTGRETQYF. Supplemented by reference TRBV28 and TRBJ2-5, the full variable domain reads DVKVTQSSRYLVKRTGEKVFLECVQDMDHENMFWYRQDPGLGLRLIYFSYDVKMKEKGDIPEGYSVSREKKERFSLILESASTNQTSMYLCASSFVGTGRETQYFGPGTRLLVL.

This clonotype was seen more than once but under ten times. The chain recombines TRBV6-1 with TRBJ2-1; TRBD1 aligns across 8 bases. CDR3 length: 13 residues. CDR1 and CDR2 from the germline V gene are MNHNS and SASEGT. Unmatched junction bases numbered 8, after V lost 8 bases and J lost 8 bases. The CDR3: CASSDRAGDEQFF. The CDR3 DNA reads as TGTGCCAGCTCGGACAGGGCTGGGGATGAGCAGTTCTTC.

There are a few counts of this clonotype. The chain recombines TRBV11-3 with TRBJ2-1; 10 bases fit TRBD2. J lost 7 bases, V lost 4 bases, and 4 bases had no gene match. Germline V lookup: CDR1 SGHNT, CDR2 YENEEA. This CDR3 spans 14 amino acids. CDR3 in amino acids: CASSSVAGGNEQFF. CDR3 nucleotide sequence: TGTGCCAGCAGCTCCGTAGCGGGAGGAAATGAGCAGTTCTTC. Full variable domain (remainder filled in from reference TRBV11-3 and TRBJ2-1): EAGVVQSPRYKIIEKKQPVAFWCNPISGHNTLYWYLQNLGQGPELLIRYENEEAVDDSQLPKDRFSAERLKGVDSTLKIQPAELGDSAVYLCASSSVAGGNEQFFGPGTRLTVL.

The V call is TRBV15, the J call TRBJ2-5; 11 bases are a match to TRBD2. V trimming: 1 base; J trimming: 5 bases; junction bases outside the gene matches: 6. The CDR3 has 16 residues. Germline assignment: CDR1 LNHNV and CDR2 YYDKDF (reference sequence). CDR3 amino acids: CATSRGASGGLETQYF. In nucleotides, the CDR3 is TGTGCCACCAGCAGAGGAGCTAGCGGGGGGCTTGAGACCCAGTACTTC.

This clonotype was counted a few times. This chain joins TRBV24-1 and TRBJ2-1; 8 nucleotides align to TRBD2. The germline V gene has CDR1 KGHDR and CDR2 SFDVKD. This CDR3 comprises 15 residues. J gave up 8 bases and V 3 bases, and 8 bases lay outside the gene matches. CDR3 DNA sequence: TGTGCCACCAGTGATGCCGGAGGGACTAGGGATGAGCAGTTCTTC. Residues: CATSDAGGTRDEQFF.

This clonotype was seen at least ten times. J is TRBJ1-6 and V is TRBV12-3 or TRBV12-4; unclear D gene. Trimming cost V 3 bases and J 7 bases, with 10 bases left between them. The CDR3 runs to 14 residues. The DNA of the CDR3 is TGTGCCAGCAGTTTCGACAAGGCCAATTCACCCCTCCACTTT. Translating gives CASSFDKANSPLHF.

This sequence joins TRBV28 and TRBJ2-3, with 14 bases lining up with TRBD2. CDR3 length equals 15 residues. V lost 5 bases and J lost 5; bases outside the gene matches: 3. Germline V lookup: CDR1 MDHEN, CDR2 SYDVKM. The CDR3 sequence: CASSRTSGGQDTQYF. The CDR3 region has the DNA TGTGCCAGCAGTCGGACTAGCGGGGGGCAAGATACGCAGTATTTT.

This clonotype was seen a few times. The rearrangement uses TRBV3-1 and TRBJ2-5, with D unclear. V lost 2 bases to trimming and J lost 0 bases, with 4 bases between them. The CDR3 sequence is 13 residues long. The germline gives CDR1 LGHDT, CDR2 YNNKEL (reference sequence). The CDR3 DNA reads as TGTGCCAGCAGCCAACAGTACCAAGAGACCCAGTACTTC. The encoded protein is CASSQQYQETQYF.

The chain has TRBV3-1 and TRBJ1-5, with 7 bases identical to TRBD1. Trimming took 4 bases from V and 10 from J; bases not matched to a gene: 7. The CDR3 spans 13 residues. From germline, CDR1 is LGHDT and CDR2 YNNKEL (reference sequence). CDR3 in amino acids: CASSLQGNKPQHF. Here the CDR3 DNA reads TGTGCCAGCAGCCTACAGGGGAATAAACCCCAGCATTTT.

This clonotype has a count of ten or more. This rearrangement joins TRBV7-9 to TRBJ2-7; TRBD1 matches 7 bases. The CDR3 extends over 13 amino acids. The trim removed 4 bases at V and 4 bases at J, leaving 4 bases unmatched. Per the germline V gene, CDR1 is SEHNR and CDR2 is FQNEAQ (reference sequence). CDR3 in amino acids: CASSSTGEYEQYF. CDR3 DNA sequence: TGTGCCAGCAGCTCTACAGGGGAATACGAGCAGTACTTC.

This clonotype has a handful of counts. CDR3 in DNA: TGTGCCAGCAGCTACGGGACAGGGCTCTCCTACGAGCAGTACTTC. Its translation: CASSYGTGLSYEQYF. The V gene is TRBV7-9, the J gene TRBJ2-7, with TRBD1 matching over 9 bases. The germline gives CDR1 SEHNR, CDR2 FQNEAQ (reference sequence). The CDR3 totals 15 residues. The J segment lost 0 bases and the V segment lost 4 bases, leaving 4 bases of the junction unmatched. Looking up the rest from reference TRBV7-9 and TRBJ2-7 gives the full variable domain: DTGVSQNPRHKITKRGQNVTFRCDPISEHNRLYWYRQTLGQGPEFLTYFQNEAQLEKSRLLSDRFSAERPKGSFSTLEIQRTEQGDSAMYLCASSYGTGLSYEQYFGPGTRLTVT.

The rearrangement uses TRBV2 and TRBJ1-4; D ambiguous. Trimming left V 1 base short and J 0 bases short, with 9 bases between. CDR1 and CDR2 from the germline V gene are SNHLY and FYNNEI. CDR3 length: 16 amino acids. CDR3 loop: CASSEDSYATNEKLFF. The CDR3 DNA sequence: TGTGCCAGCAGTGAAGACAGCTATGCAACTAATGAAAAACTGTTTTTT. Drawing the rest from reference TRBV2 and TRBJ1-4, the complete variable domain is EPEVTQTPSHQVTQMGQEVILRCVPISNHLYFYWYRQILGQKVEFLVSFYNNEISEKSEIFDDQFSVERPDGSNFTLKIRSTKLEDSAMYFCASSEDSYATNEKLFFGSGTQLSVL.

This rearrangement joins TRBV3-1 to TRBJ2-3; D gene ambiguous. The germline gives CDR1 LGHDT, CDR2 YNNKEL (reference sequence). The CDR3 loop spans 13 amino acids. V was shortened by 5 bases and J by 8 bases, with 14 bases between the two germline ends. The CDR3: CASSYDAHPTQYF. The CDR3, as DNA: TGTGCCAGCAGCTATGACGCCCACCCTACGCAGTATTTT.